This T cell receptor (beta chain) was sequenced in a study of cytomegalovirus exposure and HLA in healthy donors (dated by TCRdb to 2015 to 2018). Notes on the research overall: In an earlier analysis of under 600 of the donors, 276 Gb of sequence data and roughly 100 million unique TCR beta sequences from about 190 million T cells were reported. Both class I and class II loci were covered by HLA typing, at four-digit resolution. A later genetic analysis took genome-wide SNP genotypes for about three fifths of the 666 donors and used that subset as a discovery cohort. Donor age, sex, ethnicity and CMV serostatus were compiled alongside the repertoire data. Across about 380 genotyped donors of the cohort, an average of roughly 230,000 unique TCR beta nucleotide sequences per donor were sequenced, and 15% to 20% of those sequences were non-productive. In an earlier analysis of 500 to 650 of the donors, high-throughput TCR beta sequencing was used to judge whether each TCR beta V gene segment behaved as functional or pseudogenic. The aim of the study was to test whether cataloging public T cell receptors could identify signatures of past pathogen exposure. An early release that covered about 640 HLA-typed donors contained approximately 320 gigabases of sequencing data and some 87 million unique TCR sequences. In addition to the first cohort of 666 subjects, a separate validation cohort of about 120 different subjects was used. A later analysis re-examined previously published TCR beta repertoires from more than 600 donors and added high-resolution HLA genotyping to investigate patterns of TCR occurrence. Every repertoire in the discovery cohort had been generated on one and the same sequencing platform. To predict cytomegalovirus infection status, the study combined high-throughput TCR immunosequencing, statistical association of individual TCRs with disease status, and machine learning. Rather than using new phenotypic data, the later analysis identified candidate immune exposures from TCR beta sequences and from how often those sequences occurred across donors. The genetic ancestry cluster associated with self-reported Caucasian donors included about four fifths of the 398 genotyped donors. The number of donors typed differed by locus, with about 629-640 for A, B, C, DRB1 and DQB1, approximately 500 for DQA1, about 610 for DPA1, and some 440 for DPB1. The T cell repertoires of 700 or so subjects were profiled by immunosequencing and related to cytomegalovirus serostatus. Because of strong linkage in the cohort, roughly five DR-DQ haplotypes were treated as single units for association and clustering. The study at large found these results: Compared with the approximately 710-donor mean, donors in an Asian-associated ancestry cluster had fewer N-insertions in productive TCRs, according to a later genetic analysis. A cluster of highly shared sequence variants was judged likely to represent a technical artifact of the sequencing pipeline. According to a later analysis, TCR association rates differed among HLA loci, with DRB1 alleles showing the most associated TCRs and HLA-C alleles showing the fewest. About 17 rarely observed V segments, including chromosome 9 orphons, were excluded from the earlier analysis of 550 to 700 of the donors because counts were too low. A further reported finding was that TCR beta sequences accurately predicted the HLA-A and HLA-B alleles for most subjects in the first cohort. Because HLA typing was unavailable for some donors at each locus, only the typed subset was used in association tests. Correlated functional status among segregating V segments might be attributable to linkage disequilibrium, but an unknown experimental factor could not be ruled out. The 87-base-pair reads could not distinguish some IMGT-functional V segments, including TRBV6-2 and TRBV6-3, so those segments were excluded. A total of some 180 TCR beta chains were listed by the study as associated with cytomegalovirus. Most CMV-associated TCR beta chains appeared to be HLA-restricted in a later analysis, and the HLA associations seemed to be driven largely by CMV exposure. The only immune exposure information available for the cohort was CMV serostatus. The classifier was reported to diagnose cytomegalovirus status with high specificity and sensitivity in both the original and validation cohorts. In vitro tests confirmed that a few of the cytomegalovirus-associated TCR beta chains recognize cytomegalovirus antigens. According to a later analysis, parvovirus B19, influenza, CMV and Epstein-Barr virus appeared linked to several top co-occurrence clusters. A later analysis found that HLA-associated TCR beta chains were more clonally expanded and had lower generation probabilities than equally common non-associated chains. In an earlier analysis of fewer than 700 of the donors, most TCR beta V segments appeared in productive rearrangements about 87% or about 30% of the time, broadly matching IMGT annotations. Roughly uniform sequencing depth across donors was assumed in presence/absence analyses, although this assumption may not hold. It was suggested by the authors that the approach could potentially be generalized to other disease states and immunological phenotypes. A later analysis associated 15,000 to 20,000 TCR beta sequences with specific HLA alleles at a false discovery rate of 0.05. The cohort was sequenced for TCR beta chains only, and without alpha or paired-chain data the features that could be detected were limited. Most TCR sequences were observed very rarely across donors, whereas some public TCRs were present in many individuals. An association between a missense DCLRE1C variant and V-gene and J-gene trimming of TCR beta chains was found in a later genetic analysis and replicated in an independent cohort. When HLA alleles, especially DR and DQ, strongly co-occurred, attributing TCR associations to individual alleles was difficult.

In regard to this clone: Its cognate antigen has yet to be identified. No per-base quality is available; no much larger clone lies one base away.

CDR1 and CDR2 are read off the germline V gene as KGHSH and LQKENI. The CDR3 sequence holds 11 residues, the cysteine and phenylalanine included. Only the CDR3 DNA is retained, 33 bases long and in frame from the first base. Relative to germline, V is 6 bases shorter and J is 8 bases shorter, with 10 bases between their ends. The cohort consisted of 650 to 850 healthy bone marrow donors. At the time of sampling, all cohort members were nominally healthy, though unrecorded immune exposures were likely present. The donor tested CMV seropositive, placing the donor among the 250 to 300 seropositive members of the cohort. A peripheral blood sample was collected from each donor, and TCR beta sequencing was performed on peripheral blood mononuclear cells. The Qiagen DNeasy Blood Extraction Kit was used to extract genomic DNA from the blood cell samples. The library relied on the immunoSEQ multiplex PCR assay. The multiplex PCR relied on a mix of 60 forward primers for TCR Vbeta segments and 13 reverse primers for TCR Jbeta segments. A multiplex PCR assay on genomic DNA amplified the CDR3 region of rearranged TCR beta genes. On the Illumina HiSeq System, the amplified TCR beta libraries were sequenced as 87-base-pair reads. In the authors' own workflow: Across the 600 to 700 repertoires, a later analysis counted approximately 75 million unique TCR beta chains, around 11 million of which were shared by at least two donors. A nearest-neighbor algorithm error-corrected the raw reads and collapsed the reads into unique sequences, merging closely related sequences to remove PCR and sequencing errors. V, D and J gene segments were assigned by aligning CDR3 sequences to IMGT reference sequences. For a sequence to be retained, a match of at least six nucleotides was required to both a V gene segment and a J gene segment. Rearrangements were called productive when the CDR3 lacked stop codons and stayed in frame with V and J; all others were non-productive. CDR3 was defined according to IMGT convention as the region running from the second conserved V-encoded cysteine to the conserved J-encoded phenylalanine. The earlier analysis of more than 450 of the donors excluded sequences that lacked an unambiguous match to a single V gene segment. An earlier analysis of 587 of the donors classified V segments as functional when productive rearrangements were above 56.7% and as segregating when the standard deviation between donors was above 5%. A statistical classification framework was built to diagnose cytomegalovirus status from the catalog of TCR beta chain sequences. In a later analysis, TCR nucleotide sequences were compared against IMGT/GENE-DB human TR gene sequences so that V and J genes could be assigned. In a later analysis, CDR3 sequences and most-parsimonious VDJ recombination scenarios were assigned using the TCRdist pipeline. In a later analysis, each TCR beta chain was defined by its CDR3 amino acid sequence together with its V-gene family, and reads without a unique V-gene family were excluded. As a way to deal with suspected cross-contamination and a sequencing artifact, a later analysis dropped roughly 620 nucleotide sequences that were highly shared and had low generation probability. In a later analysis, a clonal expansion index was calculated for each public chain from normalized within-repertoire ranks of inferred template counts. In a later analysis, generation probabilities were computed using a VDJ recombination model fitted to out-of-frame rearrangements, and the results were checked against IGoR. In a later analysis, TCR-TCR, TCR-HLA and TCR-CMV co-occurrence was scored with hypergeometric tests, and a repertoire-size bias correction was applied to TCR pairs. To estimate false discovery rates, a later analysis permuted the HLA or CMV assignments 20 times. In a later analysis, co-occurring TCRs were grouped using DBSCAN, with TCRdist sequence similarity added in when clustering inside HLA-allele-positive subsets. Repertoires with fewer than 30,000 or more than 120,000 public chains, plus five repertoires with anomalous nucleotide sharing, were excluded from co-occurrence clustering. The clones in this table, taken by TCRdb from immuneACCESS, are in-frame only. Not every clone is retained; where verified, under half of the shortfall comes from an unresolved V gene, and the cause of the rest is unknown. Clone size and the V and J calls come from that table; the DNA yielded D and trimming. For this sample there are roughly 89,000 clones; about 66% appear just once. Of the sample, 20% to 25% is held by the ten largest clones.

The source material was PBMCs. The receptor comes from a woman aged 45-65 years in good health and CMV-seropositive. Here the chain combines TRBV18 and TRBJ1-1; the best D guess is TRBD1, with 5 bases matching. CDR3 sequence: CASSTGLEAFF. The nucleotide sequence reads as follows: TGTGCCAGCTCTACAGGTCTAGAAGCTTTCTTT.